Listed below are T cell receptor beta chains from one sample, sequenced in a study of identical twins' blood T cells. One entry per CDR3 protein results from TCRdb running MiXCR on the 5' RACE reads. The sample includes 350,000 to 400,000 distinct CDR3 sequences, roughly 27% of them seen just once. The sample consisted of PBMCs. The receptors here all came from a woman aged 18-49 years in good health. Both conserved end residues are part of each CDR3. The order of the fields is J gene, V gene, clone size, D gene, CDR3 DNA, CDR3 protein. A D gene is named only where the DNA matches it firmly. The size field is filled for only some rows; it gives once, few, many or a size class.

>TRBJ1-3|TRBV11-2|few|NA
TGTGCCAGCAGCTTAGAAGGCAGGGCCACCTCTGGAAACACCATATATTTT
CASSLEGRATSGNTIYF
>TRBJ2-1|TRBV2|few|NA
TGTGCCAGCAGTGGCCAGCTCGATGAGCAGTTCTTC
CASSGQLDEQFF
>TRBJ2-3|TRBV24-1|many|TRBD2
TGTGCCACCAGTGATCCTATGGCGGGGGGCACAGATACGCAGTATTTT
CATSDPMAGGTDTQYF
>TRBJ2-5|TRBV14|NA|NA
TGTGCCAGCAGCCAAGGAGGCCCACAAGAGACCCAGTACTTC
CASSQGGPQETQYF
>TRBJ1-5|TRBV3-1|NA|TRBD1
TGTGCCAGCAGCCCGAGGGACAGGGGACCGGAGGCCCAGCATTTT
CASSPRDRGPEAQHF
>TRBJ1-1|TRBV5-1|NA|NA
TGCGCCAGCAGCTCTACAGTCCCGAACACTGAAGCTTTCTTT
CASSSTVPNTEAFF
>TRBJ2-1|TRBV19|few|NA
TGTGCCAGTAGTCTGAGTTGGCGTACGTCCTACAATGAGCAGTTCTTC
CASSLSWRTSYNEQFF
>TRBJ1-1|TRBV5-1|few|NA
TGCGCCAGCAGCTTCGTGGGGTTCACTGAAGCTTTCTTT
CASSFVGFTEAFF
>TRBJ1-1|TRBV20-1|few|NA
TGCAGTGCCGCCCGGTCAGAAGCTTTCTTT
CSAARSEAFF
>TRBJ2-1|TRBV7-6|few|TRBD2
TGTGCCAGCAGCTTACGGCTAGCGGGAGCCTCCTACAATGAGCAGTTCTTC
CASSLRLAGASYNEQFF
>TRBJ1-3|TRBV20-1|many|NA
TGCAGTGCCAGGGAGGTATCTGGAAACACCATATATTTT
CSAREVSGNTIYF
>TRBJ2-3|TRBV3-1|few|TRBD2
TGTGCCAGCAGTTCTAGCGGGATTAGCACAGATACGCAGTATTTT
CASSSSGISTDTQYF
>TRBJ2-7|TRBV12-3/TRBV12-4|NA|NA
TGTGCCAGCAGTCCCACAGAGTCGGCAGGGGCCAACGAGCAGTACTTC
CASSPTESAGANEQYF
>TRBJ1-2|TRBV9|NA|NA
TGTGCCAGCAGCGTAAACCCGGGTGCTGGCTACACCTTC
CASSVNPGAGYTF
>TRBJ1-5|TRBV10-3|NA|NA
TGTGCCATCAGGTCAGTTAGCAATCAGCCCCAGCATTTT
CAIRSVSNQPQHF
>TRBJ1-1|TRBV19|few|NA
TGTGCCAGTAGTACCCCGAGGACCACTGAAGCTTTCTTT
CASSTPRTTEAFF
>TRBJ2-1|TRBV13|few|NA
TGTGCCAGCAGCTTAGGCGTTCAATCCTACAATGAGCAGTTCTTC
CASSLGVQSYNEQFF
>TRBJ1-2|TRBV25-1|NA|NA
TGTGCCAGCAGTGTACAGGGCTATGGCTACACCTTC
CASSVQGYGYTF
>TRBJ1-5|TRBV10-2|NA|NA
TGCGCCAGCAGTACGAAGCGCCCTCAGCCCCGGCATTTT
CASSTKRPQPRHF
>TRBJ1-2|TRBV10-3|few|NA
TGTGCCATCAGTGACAGGACCAGCTGGGGTAACTATGGCTACACCTTC
CAISDRTSWGNYGYTF
>TRBJ2-2|TRBV5-1|NA|NA
TGCGCCAGCAGCTTGGGTACGGCACTGAACACCGGGGAGCTGTTTTTT
CASSLGTALNTGELFF
>TRBJ2-7|TRBV19|NA|NA
TGTGCCCGTACCCCGGACAGTTCCTACGAGCAGTACTTC
CARTPDSSYEQYF
>TRBJ1-1|TRBV6-5|few|TRBD1
TGTGCCAGTCACCGACAGGGTGAAGCTTTCTTT
CASHRQGEAFF
>TRBJ2-1|TRBV6-6|few|NA
TGTGCCAGCAGTTACTCGCAGGGGATCAACAATGAGCAGTTCTTC
CASSYSQGINNEQFF
>TRBJ1-1|TRBV29-1|NA|NA
TGCAGCATTCTCCGAATTGGGGGTTATGACACTGAAGCTTTCTTT
CSILRIGGYDTEAFF
>TRBJ2-2|TRBV20-1|few|NA
TGCAGTGCTAAAGCGAACACCGGGGAGCTGTTTTTT
CSAKANTGELFF
>TRBJ2-2|TRBV5-1|NA|NA
TGCGCCAGCAGTATCGAGACCGGGGAGCTGTTTTTT
CASSIETGELFF
>TRBJ1-1|TRBV6-1|few|NA
TGTGCCAGCAGTGACGGGGGCGGATACACTGAAGCTTTCTTT
CASSDGGGYTEAFF
>TRBJ1-1|TRBV9|NA|NA
TGTGCCAGCGGCGTAAATTATGTAGACTCTGAAGCTTTCTTT
CASGVNYVDSEAFF
>TRBJ1-1|TRBV3-1|many|NA
TGTGCCAGCAGCCTTTCGGGGGTCGGCACTGAAGCTTTCTTT
CASSLSGVGTEAFF
>TRBJ2-6|TRBV20-1|NA|NA
NA
CSARDVGSGANVPTF
>TRBJ1-5|TRBV6-1|NA|NA
TGTGCCAGCAGTGAACAGGGTAGCAATCAGCCCCAGCATTTT
CASSEQGSNQPQHF
>TRBJ2-3|TRBV4-1|NA|NA
TGCGCCAGCAGCGTGTACCCCTCAACGCAGTATTTT
CASSVYPSTQYF
>TRBJ2-2|TRBV7-2|NA|TRBD1
TGTGCCAGCAGCTTACCGAGGGGGCACGGGGAGCTGTTTTTT
CASSLPRGHGELFF
>TRBJ2-1|TRBV5-6|few|NA
TGTGCCAGCAGCTTTCCGTTCGGTAGGACGTCCTACAATGAGCAGTTCTTC
CASSFPFGRTSYNEQFF
>TRBJ1-1|TRBV15|few|NA
TGTGCCACCAGCAGAGAAGGGACGGTGAACACTGAAGCTTTCTTT
CATSREGTVNTEAFF
>TRBJ1-1|TRBV5-1|few|NA
TGCGCCAGCAGCCCCTACGCAGGCTTGAACACTGAAGCTTTCTTT
CASSPYAGLNTEAFF
>TRBJ2-5|TRBV23-1|once|TRBD1
TGCGCCAGCAGTCAATCGTTGGACAGGGAATCCCAAGAGACCCAGTACTTC
CASSQSLDRESQETQYF
>TRBJ1-1|TRBV7-9|few|NA
TGTGCCAGCAGCTTATCGCCTCATGAAGCTTTCTTT
CASSLSPHEAFF
>TRBJ2-1|TRBV29-1|few|TRBD1
TGCAGCGTTGCGCTACAGGGGGATGAGCAGTTCTTC
CSVALQGDEQFF
>TRBJ1-4|TRBV3-1|many|NA
TGTGCCAGCAGCCAAAAGACAAATAATGAAAAACTGTTTTTT
CASSQKTNNEKLFF
>TRBJ2-7|TRBV5-1|few|NA
TGCGCCAGCAGCTTGGCAGTAGGCGAGCAGTACTTC
CASSLAVGEQYF
>TRBJ2-5|TRBV3-1|NA|NA
TGTGCCAGCAGCCACGGTAGGGAGACCCAGTACTTC
CASSHGRETQYF
>TRBJ1-6|TRBV2|NA|NA
TGTGCCAGCAGTGGAGCGGCAGATAATTCACCCCTCCACTTT
CASSGAADNSPLHF
>TRBJ2-1|TRBV5-1|NA|NA
TGCGCCAGCAGCTTGGGTACTAGCATCATTAACAATGAGCAGTTCTTC
CASSLGTSIINNEQFF